Only a few counts were recorded for the clone carrying this TCR beta chain. Antigen specificity is unknown. V trimming: 10 bases; J trimming: 3 bases; junction bases outside the gene matches: 7. This CDR3 is built from 13 residues. CDR1 is SNHLY and CDR2 is FYNNEI in the germline V gene. The data originate from a study of T cell responses to AZD1222 COVID-19 vaccine. Findings of the study overall: Two doses of AZD1222 preceded a rise in Spike-specific TCR breadth and depth.

Measured with immunoSEQ multiplex PCR; TCRdb has only the in-frame clones, and not every one. The data hold about 130,000 clones, with 90% to 95% observed a single time. This sequence originates from an adult in good health. V is TRBV2 and J is TRBJ2-7; 9 bases agree with TRBD1. The sample consisted of peripheral blood, taken on day 0 of AZD1222 vaccination. The CDR3 DNA follows: TGTGCCACCGCGACAGGGGGTCTCTACGAGCAGTACTTC. Translation: CATATGGLYEQYF.